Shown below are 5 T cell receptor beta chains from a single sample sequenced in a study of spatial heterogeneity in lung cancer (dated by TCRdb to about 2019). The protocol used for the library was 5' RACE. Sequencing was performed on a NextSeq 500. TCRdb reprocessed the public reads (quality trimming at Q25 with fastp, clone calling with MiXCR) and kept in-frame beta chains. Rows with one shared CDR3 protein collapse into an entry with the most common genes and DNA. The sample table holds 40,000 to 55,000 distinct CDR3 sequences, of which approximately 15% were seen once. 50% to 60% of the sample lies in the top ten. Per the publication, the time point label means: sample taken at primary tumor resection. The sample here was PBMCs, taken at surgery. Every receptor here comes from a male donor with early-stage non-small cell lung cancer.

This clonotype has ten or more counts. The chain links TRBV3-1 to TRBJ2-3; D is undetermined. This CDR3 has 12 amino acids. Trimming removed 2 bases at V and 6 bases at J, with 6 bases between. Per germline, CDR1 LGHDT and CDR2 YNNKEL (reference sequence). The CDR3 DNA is TGTGCCAGCAGCCAATCTGGGGATACGCAGTATTTT. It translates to CASSQSGDTQYF.

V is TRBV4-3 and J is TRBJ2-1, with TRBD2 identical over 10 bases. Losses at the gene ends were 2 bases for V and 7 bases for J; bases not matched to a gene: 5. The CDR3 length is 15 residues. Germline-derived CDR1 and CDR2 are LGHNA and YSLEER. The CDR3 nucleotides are TGCGCCAGCAGCCAACTAGCGGGAGATAGGAATGAGCAGTTCTTC. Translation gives CASSQLAGDRNEQFF.

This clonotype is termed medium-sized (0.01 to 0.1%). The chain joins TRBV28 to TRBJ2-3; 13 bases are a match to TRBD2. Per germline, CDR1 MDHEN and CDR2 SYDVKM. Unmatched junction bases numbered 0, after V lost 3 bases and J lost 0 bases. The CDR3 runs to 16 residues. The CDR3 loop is CASSLGLAGSTDTQYF. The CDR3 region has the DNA TGTGCCAGCAGTTTGGGACTAGCGGGAAGCACAGATACGCAGTATTTT.

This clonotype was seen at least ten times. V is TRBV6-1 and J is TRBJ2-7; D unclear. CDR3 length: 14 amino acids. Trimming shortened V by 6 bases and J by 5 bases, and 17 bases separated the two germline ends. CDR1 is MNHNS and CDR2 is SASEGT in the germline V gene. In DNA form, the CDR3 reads TGTGCCAGCAGCCTCGGACGGTGGGTGGACGAGCAGTACTTC. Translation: CASSLGRWVDEQYF.

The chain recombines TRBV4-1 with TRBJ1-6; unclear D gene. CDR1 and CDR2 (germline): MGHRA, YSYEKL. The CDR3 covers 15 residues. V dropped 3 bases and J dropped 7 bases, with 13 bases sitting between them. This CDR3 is CASSHVPTENSPLHF. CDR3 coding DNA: TGCGCCAGCAGCCACGTCCCGACGGAGAATTCACCCCTCCACTTT.